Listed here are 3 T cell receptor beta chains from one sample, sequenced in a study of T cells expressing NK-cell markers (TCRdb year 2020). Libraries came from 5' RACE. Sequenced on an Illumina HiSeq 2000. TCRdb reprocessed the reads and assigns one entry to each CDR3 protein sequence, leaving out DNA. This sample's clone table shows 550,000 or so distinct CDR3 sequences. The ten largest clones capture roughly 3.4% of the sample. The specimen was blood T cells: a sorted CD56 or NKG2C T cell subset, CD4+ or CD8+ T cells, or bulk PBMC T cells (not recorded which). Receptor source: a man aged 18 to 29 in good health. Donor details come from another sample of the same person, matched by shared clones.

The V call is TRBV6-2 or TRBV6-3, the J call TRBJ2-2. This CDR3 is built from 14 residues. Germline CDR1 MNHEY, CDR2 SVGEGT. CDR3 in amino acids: CASKWQINTGELFF.

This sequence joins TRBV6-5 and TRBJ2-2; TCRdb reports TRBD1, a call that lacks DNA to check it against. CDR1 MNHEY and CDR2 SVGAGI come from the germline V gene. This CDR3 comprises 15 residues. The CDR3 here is CASSNKGQGIGELFF.

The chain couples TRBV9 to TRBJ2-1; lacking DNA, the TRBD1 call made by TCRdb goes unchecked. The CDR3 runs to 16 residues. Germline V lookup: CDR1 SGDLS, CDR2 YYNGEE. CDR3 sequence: CASSYTVGQSYNEQFF.